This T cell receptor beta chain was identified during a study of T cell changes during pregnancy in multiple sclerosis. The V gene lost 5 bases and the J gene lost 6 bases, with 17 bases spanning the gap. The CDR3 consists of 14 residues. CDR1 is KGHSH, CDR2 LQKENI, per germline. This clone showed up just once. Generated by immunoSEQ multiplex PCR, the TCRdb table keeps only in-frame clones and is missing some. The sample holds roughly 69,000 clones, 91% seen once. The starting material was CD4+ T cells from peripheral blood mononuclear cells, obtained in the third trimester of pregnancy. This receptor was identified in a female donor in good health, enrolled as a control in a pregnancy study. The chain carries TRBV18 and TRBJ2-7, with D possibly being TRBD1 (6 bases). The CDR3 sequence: CASSSNRDPIEQYF. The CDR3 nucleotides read TGTGCCAGCTCATCCAACAGGGACCCAATCGAGCAGTACTTC.